These 14 T cell receptor beta chains share one sample of origin, sequenced in a study of blood T cells in healthy people across ages. A second PCR, run for roughly 7 to 12 cycles, used a sample-barcoded 5' primer plus a J-beta primer mix. A single record per CDR3 protein comes from TCRdb applying MiXCR to the 5' RACE reads. The table lists some 700,000 distinct CDR3 sequences, about 24% of them singletons, with about 22% in the top ten. The material sequenced was blood. The receptors were sampled from an older man in good health.

This clonotype turned up a few times. The J gene is TRBJ2-5, the V gene TRBV5-1; tentative D call: TRBD2 (6 bases). The CDR3 covers 14 residues. The germline gives CDR1 SGHRS, CDR2 YFSETQ. V lost 4 bases and J 0 bases, leaving 10 bases between the germline ends. CDR3 in amino acids: CASSQGLNQETQYF. CDR3 nucleotides: TGCGCCAGCAGCCAGGGACTGAACCAAGAGACCCAGTACTTC. Full variable domain (remainder filled in from reference TRBV5-1 and TRBJ2-5): KAGVTQTPRYLIKTRGQQVTLSCSPISGHRSVSWYQQTPGQGLQFLFEYFSETQRNKGNFPGRFSGRQFSNSRSEMNVSTLELGDSALYLCASSQGLNQETQYFGPGTRLLVL.

In this sample, this clonotype turned up a few times. V and J are TRBV7-7 and TRBJ2-5, with 7 bases identical to TRBD1. CDR3 size: 14 residues. The ends lost 6 bases at V and 5 bases at J; junction bases unmatched: 9. Germline V CDR1 and CDR2: SSHAT, FNYEAQ (reference sequence). The DNA for the CDR3 is TGTGCCAGCAGTAAAACAGGGGTCAGGGAGACCCAGTACTTC. Its protein product is CASSKTGVRETQYF.

The chain carries TRBV6-2 or TRBV6-3 and TRBJ2-1; 13 bases fit TRBD2. Germline loops: CDR1 MNHEY, CDR2 SVGEGT. This CDR3 comprises 19 residues. With V trimmed by 4 bases and J by 3 bases, 12 bases remained unmatched. CDR3 sequence (DNA): TGTGCCAGCAGTTCCTTACCTTGGACTAGCGGGAGATTCTACAATGAGCAGTTCTTC. It encodes CASSSLPWTSGRFYNEQFF.

This clonotype was observed a few times. V and J are TRBV19 and TRBJ1-1, with D unclear. The CDR3 extends over 14 amino acids. V lost 4 bases, J lost 6 bases, and 15 bases lay in between. Germline assignment: CDR1 LNHDA and CDR2 SQIVND (reference sequence). The CDR3 nucleotides are TGTGCCAGTAGTACGACAAAGGATCGGCCTGAAGCTTTCTTT. Residues: CASSTTKDRPEAFF.

The V call is TRBV9, the J call TRBJ2-1, with 15 bases that match TRBD2. Germline V lookup: CDR1 SGDLS, CDR2 YYNGEE. The CDR3 sequence is 14 residues long. J was trimmed by 6 bases and V by 7 bases; bases with no gene match: 2. Here the CDR3 DNA reads TGTGCCAGCGAGGGACTAGCGGGAGGCAATGAGCAGTTCTTC. It encodes CASEGLAGGNEQFF. Together with reference TRBV9 and TRBJ2-1, the CDR3 gives the full variable domain: DSGVTQTPKHLITATGQRVTLRCSPRSGDLSVYWYQQSLDQGLQFLIQYYNGEERAKGNILERFSAQQFPDLHSELNLSSLELGDSALYFCASEGLAGGNEQFFGPGTRLTVL.

The chain couples TRBV6-5 to TRBJ2-4; D ambiguous. The CDR3 runs to 16 residues. V was clipped by 0 bases and J by 2 bases, with 11 bases between them. Germline CDR1 MNHEY, CDR2 SVGAGI. The CDR3 bases are TGTGCCAGCAGTTACTCGATTCTCGGAACCAAAAACATTCAGTACTTC. Translating gives CASSYSILGTKNIQYF.

This clonotype has just a few counts. This chain connects TRBV28 to TRBJ2-1; D is undetermined. The CDR3 extends over 13 amino acids. The germline V gene has CDR1 MDHEN and CDR2 SYDVKM. V was cut by 10 bases and J by 0 bases, with 10 bases left in between. DNA for the CDR3: TGTGCCACGCATAAGAGCTCCTACAATGAGCAGTTCTTC. Amino acid sequence: CATHKSSYNEQFF.

The chain carries TRBV20-1 and TRBJ2-5, with 8 bases that match TRBD1. The CDR3 consists of 11 residues. CDR1 DFQATT and CDR2 SNEGSKA come from the germline V gene (reference sequence). CDR3 loop: CSPRTGQAQYF. The CDR3 DNA follows: TGCAGCCCGAGGACAGGGCAGGCCCAGTACTTC.

The sample holds a few counts of this clonotype. This sequence joins TRBV5-1 and TRBJ2-1; no firm D call. Trimming took 0 bases from V and 2 from J, leaving 6 bases between them. The CDR3 totals 14 residues. Per germline, CDR1 SGHRS and CDR2 YFSETQ. The CDR3 DNA follows: TGCGCCAGCAGCTTGGCGGAGACCTACAATGAGCAGTTCTTC. Translation gives CASSLAETYNEQFF.

This clonotype was seen ten or more times. The V gene is TRBV5-1, the J gene TRBJ2-4; 7 positions match TRBD1. After removal of 0 bases from V and 6 bases from J, the junction contained 3 bases not matched to a gene. In germline, CDR1 is SGHRS, CDR2 YFSETQ. The CDR3 sequence is 14 residues long. The DNA of the CDR3 is TGCGCCAGCAGCTTGGGACAGGGAATAAACATTCAGTACTTC. This gives the protein CASSLGQGINIQYF.

The CDR3 region has the DNA TGTGCCAGCAGTCAAAGGACAGGGGCGGACATTCAGTACTTC. Residues: CASSQRTGADIQYF. The V call is TRBV12-3 or TRBV12-4, the J call TRBJ2-4; the match to TRBD1 covers 9 bases. With 5 bases clipped from V and 8 bases from J, the junction kept 7 bases outside the gene matches. CDR3 length: 14 residues.

J is TRBJ2-1 and V is TRBV5-1, with 13 bases that match TRBD2. TRBJ2-5 matches the DNA end more closely, so the J call is doubtful. The CDR3 contains 16 residues. Germline CDR1 and CDR2: SGHRS and YFSETQ. In DNA, the CDR3 is TGCGCCAGCAGCTCCCGACTAGCGGGGGGCACGGAGACCCAGTACTTC. Amino acid sequence: CASSSRLAGGTETQYF.

This clonotype was seen only a few times. This chain uses TRBV5-5 with TRBJ1-2; 7 bases are a match to TRBD1. Germline assignment: CDR1 SGHKS and CDR2 YYEKEE (reference sequence). This CDR3 is 13 amino acids long. V lost 4 bases and J lost 6; bases outside the gene matches: 6. The CDR3 is CASSIPGQNGYTF. CDR3 nucleotides: TGTGCCAGCAGCATCCCGGGACAGAATGGCTACACCTTC.

This clonotype has at least ten counts. The junction departs from the called germline gene at one end, perhaps through a read error. The chain recombines TRBV18 with TRBJ1-1; 9 bases are shared with TRBD1. This CDR3 has 13 amino acids. In germline, CDR1 is KGHSH, CDR2 LQKENI. CDR3: CASSPQGATEAFF. The CDR3 DNA reads TGTGCCAGCTCGCCACAGGGGGCGACTGAAGCTTTCTTT.